These T cell receptor beta chains were read from a single sample in a study of T cell responses to AZD1222 COVID-19 vaccine. Sequencing was performed with immunoSEQ multiplex PCR; in TCRdb, only in-frame clones are kept and a portion is missing. The sample holds about 160,000 clones; 91% are singletons and the top ten take 3% to 4%. The starting material was peripheral blood, obtained 28 days after the second AZD1222 dose. Receptor source: an adult who received the AZD1222 COVID-19 vaccine. The CDR3 runs from the conserved cysteine through the conserved F or W. Each record gives: V gene, J gene, clone size, D gene, CDR3 DNA, CDR3 protein. A D gene is named only where the DNA matches it firmly. The listing skips clone size in some rows; elsewhere it reads once, few, many or a size class.

v_call: TRBV12-5
j_call: TRBJ2-2
clone_size: NA
d_call: NA
cdr3_nt: TGTGCTAGTGGTCTGGCGGGGCCGAACACCGGGGAGCTGTTTTTT
cdr3_aa: CASGLAGPNTGELFF

v_call: TRBV9
j_call: TRBJ1-2
clone_size: NA
d_call: TRBD1
cdr3_nt: TGTGCCAGCAGCGGAGAGACAGGGTGGTATGGCTACACCTTC
cdr3_aa: CASSGETGWYGYTF

v_call: TRBV5-8
j_call: TRBJ1-1
clone_size: NA
d_call: NA
cdr3_nt: TGTGCCAGCAGAACGAGACGGACCGGACGGACCTTGAACACTGAAGCTTTCTTT
cdr3_aa: CASRTRRTGRTLNTEAFF

v_call: TRBV5-1
j_call: TRBJ2-1
clone_size: NA
d_call: NA
cdr3_nt: TGCGCCAGCAGCGGGTTGGGGTTGAGCAATGAGCAGTTCTTC
cdr3_aa: CASSGLGLSNEQFF

v_call: TRBV5-5
j_call: TRBJ1-4
clone_size: NA
d_call: NA
cdr3_nt: TGTGCCAGCAGAGCTCAGGGCCCTTTGGGAAAACTGTTTTTT
cdr3_aa: CASRAQGPLGKLFF

v_call: TRBV20-1
j_call: TRBJ2-7
clone_size: NA
d_call: NA
cdr3_nt: TGCAGTGCTAGTCAGGCGAATGAGCAGTACTTC
cdr3_aa: CSASQANEQYF

v_call: TRBV18
j_call: TRBJ2-1
clone_size: NA
d_call: TRBD1
cdr3_nt: TGTGCCAGCTCGAATCGATCGGGACAGGGGGTTCTGGATGAGCAGTTCTTC
cdr3_aa: CASSNRSGQGVLDEQFF

v_call: TRBV23-1
j_call: TRBJ2-2
clone_size: NA
d_call: NA
cdr3_nt: TGCGCCAGCAGTCAACCCATCCAACCAAGCGAGAAATACGGGAGTACAACCGGGGAGCTGTTTTTT
cdr3_aa: CASSQPIQPSEKYGSTTGELFF

v_call: TRBV7-2
j_call: TRBJ1-2
clone_size: NA
d_call: NA
cdr3_nt: TGTGCCAGCAGCTTAGTAGGCGGATCATATGGCTACACCTTC
cdr3_aa: CASSLVGGSYGYTF

v_call: TRBV11-2
j_call: TRBJ1-2
clone_size: once
d_call: NA
cdr3_nt: TGTGCCAGCAGCAAGGACAGAAACTATGGCTACACCTTC
cdr3_aa: CASSKDRNYGYTF

v_call: TRBV6-5
j_call: TRBJ1-2
clone_size: NA
d_call: NA
cdr3_nt: TGTGCCAGCGAAAAGCCCAGGGACGGGGATGGCTACACCTTC
cdr3_aa: CASEKPRDGDGYTF

v_call: TRBV24-1
j_call: TRBJ2-1
clone_size: NA
d_call: NA
cdr3_nt: TGTGCCACCACAGGACCCGGGCGATACAATGAGCAGTTCTTC
cdr3_aa: CATTGPGRYNEQFF

v_call: TRBV2
j_call: TRBJ1-4
clone_size: once
d_call: NA
cdr3_nt: TGTGCCAGCATAATCGACAGGCCCTCTGGTAATGAAAAACTGTTTTTT
cdr3_aa: CASIIDRPSGNEKLFF

v_call: TRBV19
j_call: TRBJ2-2
clone_size: NA
d_call: TRBD2
cdr3_nt: TGTGCCAGTAGACGGGGGGTTAACGGGGAGCTGTTTTTT
cdr3_aa: CASRRGVNGELFF

v_call: TRBV5-6
j_call: TRBJ1-1
clone_size: NA
d_call: NA
cdr3_nt: TGTGCCAGCAGCTTGGTCGGGACGATGAACACTGAAGCTTTCTTT
cdr3_aa: CASSLVGTMNTEAFF

v_call: TRBV6-1
j_call: TRBJ2-7
clone_size: NA
d_call: TRBD1
cdr3_nt: TGTGCCAGCAGTGAAGCGAGGGGGACAGTTAAGCAGTACTTC
cdr3_aa: CASSEARGTVKQYF

v_call: TRBV7-3
j_call: TRBJ2-2
clone_size: NA
d_call: NA
cdr3_nt: TGTGCCAGCAGCTCAAACCCCTTAGGGAACACCGGGGAGCTGTTTTTT
cdr3_aa: CASSSNPLGNTGELFF

v_call: TRBV19
j_call: TRBJ1-5
clone_size: NA
d_call: TRBD1
cdr3_nt: TGTGCCAGTAGTATTAAGGACAGGTTTGTTCCGAATCAGCCCCAGCATTTT
cdr3_aa: CASSIKDRFVPNQPQHF

v_call: TRBV6-1
j_call: TRBJ2-7
clone_size: NA
d_call: TRBD1
cdr3_nt: TGTGCCAGCAGTGGATTTGGACAGGGGATAGTCAACGAGCAGTACTTC
cdr3_aa: CASSGFGQGIVNEQYF

v_call: TRBV13
j_call: TRBJ1-1
clone_size: NA
d_call: NA
cdr3_nt: TGTGCCAGCAGCTTAACCGAAGCTTTCTTT
cdr3_aa: CASSLTEAFF

v_call: TRBV19
j_call: TRBJ2-4
clone_size: NA
d_call: NA
cdr3_nt: TGTGCCAGTGGGGACGCACCCAAAAACATTCAGTACTTC
cdr3_aa: CASGDAPKNIQYF

v_call: TRBV12-3/TRBV12-4
j_call: TRBJ2-5
clone_size: once
d_call: TRBD1
cdr3_nt: TGTGCCAGCAACAGACAGGGGAGGGAGACCCAGTACTTC
cdr3_aa: CASNRQGRETQYF

v_call: TRBV7-9
j_call: TRBJ1-2
clone_size: NA
d_call: NA
cdr3_nt: TGTGCCAGCAGCTTAGCAGGAACCATAGTCTATGGCTACACCTTC
cdr3_aa: CASSLAGTIVYGYTF

v_call: TRBV7-2
j_call: TRBJ1-4
clone_size: NA
d_call: NA
cdr3_nt: TGTGCCAGCAGCCTTGGGGGGGAAAAACTGTTTTTT
cdr3_aa: CASSLGGEKLFF

v_call: TRBV6-5
j_call: TRBJ1-2
clone_size: NA
d_call: NA
cdr3_nt: TGTGCCAGCAGTTACTCGGTCTGGGGTCCGGCGGATGGCTACACCTTC
cdr3_aa: CASSYSVWGPADGYTF

v_call: TRBV30
j_call: TRBJ1-2
clone_size: few
d_call: NA
cdr3_nt: TGTGCCTGGAGTGAAGGGCACCCGCTCCTCAACTATGGCTACACCTTC
cdr3_aa: CAWSEGHPLLNYGYTF

v_call: TRBV7-9
j_call: TRBJ1-2
clone_size: NA
d_call: TRBD1
cdr3_nt: TGTGCCAGCAGCTCTACGGGACAGGGGGTCGCTTATGGCTACACCTTC
cdr3_aa: CASSSTGQGVAYGYTF

v_call: TRBV6-5
j_call: TRBJ1-1
clone_size: NA
d_call: NA
cdr3_nt: TGTGCCAGCAGCCCGGACACTGAAGCTTTCTTT
cdr3_aa: CASSPDTEAFF

v_call: TRBV7-2
j_call: TRBJ2-3
clone_size: NA
d_call: NA
cdr3_nt: TGTGCCAGCAGCTTAGAAGGGGGGGCTGGAGCAGATACGCAGTATTTT
cdr3_aa: CASSLEGGAGADTQYF